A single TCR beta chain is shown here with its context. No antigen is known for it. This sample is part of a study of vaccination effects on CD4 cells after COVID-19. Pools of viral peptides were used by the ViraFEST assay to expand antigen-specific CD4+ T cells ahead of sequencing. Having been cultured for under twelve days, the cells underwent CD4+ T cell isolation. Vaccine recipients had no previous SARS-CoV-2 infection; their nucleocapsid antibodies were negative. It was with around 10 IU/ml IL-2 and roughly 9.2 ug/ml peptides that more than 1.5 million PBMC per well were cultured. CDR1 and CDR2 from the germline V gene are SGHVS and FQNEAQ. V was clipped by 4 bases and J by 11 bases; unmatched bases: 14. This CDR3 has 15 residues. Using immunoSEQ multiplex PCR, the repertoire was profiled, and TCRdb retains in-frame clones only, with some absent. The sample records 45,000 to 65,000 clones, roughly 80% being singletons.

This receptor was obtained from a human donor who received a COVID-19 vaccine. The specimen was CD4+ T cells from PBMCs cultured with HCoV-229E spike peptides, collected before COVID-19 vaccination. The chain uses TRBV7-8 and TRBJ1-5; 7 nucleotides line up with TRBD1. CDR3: CASSSSGTVIGAQHF. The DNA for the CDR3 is TGTGCCAGCAGCTCCTCCGGGACAGTTATCGGAGCCCAGCATTTT.